The clone carrying this T cell receptor (beta chain) has a handful of counts. Trimming took 3 bases from V and 5 from J; bases not matched to a gene: 7. The CDR3 is 15 residues long. Germline values: CDR1 LNHDA, CDR2 SQIVND (reference sequence). The sample comes from a study of T-cell reconstitution after alpha-beta-depleted transplantation in children. Unique molecular identifiers tagged the TCRbeta library. TCRdb reanalysed the PCR reads using MiXCR and keeps one entry per CDR3 protein. The sample lists 450,000 to 600,000 distinct CDR3 sequences, about 18% occurring once. Sample: PBMCs from the stem cell graft donor, taken from the stem cell graft. The genes are TRBV19 and TRBJ2-3, with 8 bases lining up with TRBD2. The receptor was isolated from a human donor who donated a stem cell graft to a child with acute lymphoblastic leukemia. Here the CDR3 DNA reads TGTGCCAGTAGTATGTCGATAGCGGGACAAGATACGCAGTATTTT. Protein: CASSMSIAGQDTQYF. Full variable domain (missing parts from reference TRBV19 and TRBJ2-3): DGGITQSPKYLFRKEGQNVTLSCEQNLNHDAMYWYRQDPGQGLRLIYYSQIVNDFQKGDIAEGYSVSREKKESFPLTVTSAQKNPTAFYLCASSMSIAGQDTQYFGPGTRLTVL.